The 21 T cell receptor beta chains reported below all come from one sample, sequenced in a study of Ad26.COV2.S vaccination and SARS-CoV-2 variants (dated by TCRdb to the early 2020s). Preparation of the library involved the immunoSEQ multiplex PCR assay. The table comes from immuneACCESS by way of TCRdb, which keeps in-frame sequences with V and J called. Part of the clones is missing from these tables; in studies checked, under half for an unresolved V gene and the rest for unknown reasons. Counted in this sample were about 480,000 clones; about 83% of them appeared once. About 13% of the sample comes from the top ten. The label giving this sample's treatment or condition can be read as: around 19 received Ad26.COV2.S at low or high dose, single or two shots; several received placebo; per-sample allocation not given. Repertoires of vaccine and placebo recipients were sequenced from samples collected on day 63 after the first injection.

The material was peripheral blood, obtained in a trial of Ad26.COV2.S vaccine versus placebo. The receptors derive from a person aged 18-60 years who received the Ad26.COV2.S COVID-19 vaccine or a placebo.

The CDR3 loop reads CASSLSARGRHGYTF. CDR3 coding DNA: TGTGCCAGCAGTTTATCGGCCAGGGGGCGGCATGGCTACACCTTC. V gene TRBV28 combines with J gene TRBJ1-2; TRBD1 aligns across 8 bases. Germline trimming cut 1 base from V and 6 bases from J; bases unmatched to any gene: 7. Germline CDR1 and CDR2: MDHEN and SYDVKM. The length of the CDR3 is 15 residues.

The V gene is TRBV3-1 (or the pseudogene TRBV3-2), the J gene TRBJ2-1; D ambiguous. This CDR3 spans 13 amino acids. The germline gives CDR1 LGHDT, CDR2 YNNKEL (reference sequence). The V gene lost 4 bases and the J gene lost 9 bases, with 13 bases spanning the gap. CDR3 protein: CASSPGISLEQFF. The DNA for the CDR3 is TGTGCCAGCAGCCCCGGTATTTCGCTTGAGCAGTTCTTC.

The J gene is TRBJ2-7, the V gene TRBV6-5, with a tentative D call TRBD2 (6 bases). The germline V and J ends were trimmed by 7 bases and 2 bases, with 15 bases remaining between them. CDR1 MNHEY and CDR2 SVGAGI come from the germline V gene. This CDR3 has 14 amino acids. The CDR3 protein is CASMGGLGAYEQYF. CDR3 in DNA: TGTGCCAGCATGGGAGGTTTGGGAGCCTACGAGCAGTACTTC.

V and J are TRBV9 and TRBJ1-4; D uncertain. The CDR3 totals 16 residues. Trimming pared 0 bases from V and 3 bases from J, leaving 12 bases between. Germline CDR1 SGDLS, CDR2 YYNGEE. CDR3 in amino acids: CASSVAVGTANEKLFF. The CDR3 bases are TGTGCCAGCAGCGTAGCCGTCGGCACAGCTAATGAAAAACTGTTTTTT. The full variable domain, rest sourced from reference TRBV9 and TRBJ1-4, is DSGVTQTPKHLITATGQRVTLRCSPRSGDLSVYWYQQSLDQGLQFLIQYYNGEERAKGNILERFSAQQFPDLHSELNLSSLELGDSALYFCASSVAVGTANEKLFFGSGTQLSVL.

This rearrangement joins TRBV5-1 to TRBJ2-7; D ambiguous. Trimming removed 3 bases at V and 4 bases at J, with 11 bases between. Germline V CDR1 and CDR2: SGHRS, YFSETQ. This CDR3 spans 13 amino acids. The CDR3 bases are TGCGCCAGCAGCTCAAGCAGCTGGTACGAGCAGTACTTC. This codes for CASSSSSWYEQYF.

The chain is built from TRBV19 and TRBJ2-5; 7 nucleotides align to TRBD1. The CDR3 covers 14 residues. V lost 4 bases and J lost 2; bases outside the gene matches: 4. Per germline, CDR1 LNHDA and CDR2 SQIVND (reference sequence). CDR3 sequence reads: CASSTRQGQETQYF. The CDR3 DNA reads as TGTGCCAGTAGTACCCGACAGGGTCAAGAGACCCAGTACTTC. Full variable domain (rest looked up from reference TRBV19 and TRBJ2-5): DGGITQSPKYLFRKEGQNVTLSCEQNLNHDAMYWYRQDPGQGLRLIYYSQIVNDFQKGDIAEGYSVSREKKESFPLTVTSAQKNPTAFYLCASSTRQGQETQYFGPGTRLLVL.

In its sample, this clone was seen once. J is TRBJ2-5 and V is TRBV7-2, with no clear D. The CDR3 runs to 14 residues. Germline CDR1 and CDR2: SGHTA and FQGNSA. V was clipped by 5 bases and J by 4 bases, with 14 bases between them. The CDR3 is CASSQVGQRETQYF. The CDR3 nucleotides are TGTGCCAGCAGCCAGGTCGGCCAAAGAGAGACCCAGTACTTC.

The chain links TRBV29-1 to TRBJ1-3; 7 bases map to TRBD1. CDR1 and CDR2 from the germline V gene are SQVTM and ANQGSEA. This CDR3 is 13 amino acids long. Losses at the gene ends were 4 bases for V and 3 bases for J; bases not matched to a gene: 3. CDR3 protein: CSVGDSRGNTIYF. The CDR3 DNA sequence: TGCAGCGTTGGGGACAGCCGTGGAAACACCATATATTTT.

The V call is TRBV7-2, the J call TRBJ1-2; TRBD1 might be the D (5 bases). Looked up from germline, CDR1 is SGHTA and CDR2 is FQGNSA. V dropped 5 bases and J dropped 0 bases, with 10 bases sitting between them. This CDR3 is built from 14 residues. CDR3 sequence (DNA): TGTGCCAGCAGCGTGCAGACAGCTAACTATGGCTACACCTTC. Translated, it gives CASSVQTANYGYTF. The full variable domain, in which reference TRBV7-2 and TRBJ1-2 provide the parts outside the CDR3, is GAGVSQSPSNKVTEKGKDVELRCDPISGHTALYWYRQSLGQGLEFLIYFQGNSAPDKSGLPSDRFSAERTGGSVSTLTIQRTQQEDSAVYLCASSVQTANYGYTFGSGTRLTVV.

The chain uses TRBV3-1 (or the pseudogene TRBV3-2) and TRBJ2-5; 8 bases match TRBD1. This CDR3 is built from 21 residues. The germline V gene has CDR1 LGHDT and CDR2 YNNKEL (reference sequence). With 0 bases clipped from V and 5 bases from J, the junction kept 23 bases outside the gene matches. The CDR3 here is CASSQDWSPGGGWSLSETQYF. In nucleotides, the CDR3 is TGTGCCAGCAGCCAAGATTGGTCCCCAGGGGGCGGATGGAGTCTTTCCGAGACCCAGTACTTC.

This rearrangement joins TRBV29-1 to TRBJ1-1, with TRBD1 identical over 11 bases. V was pared by 6 bases and J by 7 bases, with 10 bases of the junction left unmatched. This CDR3 contains 14 residues. Germline CDR1 reads SQVTM; CDR2 reads ANQGSEA. DNA for the CDR3: TGCAGCGTGGACAGGGGGCGCGAAACTGGTGAAGCTTTCTTT. Translating gives CSVDRGRETGEAFF.

The CDR3 nucleotides are TGTGCCAGCAGCTTAGGTGTAAAAGGTAGGAGCTCCTACGAGCAGTACTTC. Translated: CASSLGVKGRSSYEQYF. The chain links TRBV7-9 to TRBJ2-7; D is unclear. CDR1 and CDR2 from the germline V gene are SEHNR and FQNEAQ (reference sequence). The CDR3 contains 17 residues. V was trimmed by 1 base and J by 0 bases, leaving 16 bases between them.

This chain connects TRBV6-2 or TRBV6-3 to TRBJ1-1; D unresolved. CDR1 MNHEY and CDR2 SVGEGT come from the germline V gene. The CDR3 contains 13 residues. V lost 4 bases to trimming and J lost 0 bases, with 6 bases between them. This CDR3 reads CASSSNMNTEAFF. Here the CDR3 DNA reads TGTGCCAGCAGTTCCAATATGAACACTGAAGCTTTCTTT.

The chain uses TRBV25-1 and TRBJ1-4; TRBD1 matches 8 bases. The CDR3 contains 15 residues. The V gene's germline CDR1 is MGHDK and CDR2 SYGVNS. The junction had 5 bases not matched to a gene; V was cut back by 2 bases and J by 6 bases. The CDR3: CASSEGQGGYEKLFF. The CDR3, as DNA: TGTGCCAGCAGTGAAGGACAGGGCGGTTATGAAAAACTGTTTTTT.

As concerns this clone: The sample holds other DNA sequences that translate to the same CDR3. The gene calls are TRBV24-1 and TRBJ2-1, with 9 positions matching TRBD2. The CDR3 is 15 amino acids. Per the germline V gene, CDR1 is KGHDR and CDR2 is SFDVKD. J was trimmed by 2 bases and V by 4 bases; bases with no gene match: 2. The CDR3 is CATSDPSGTYNEQFF. In DNA form, the CDR3 reads TGTGCCACCAGTGACCCTAGCGGGACCTACAATGAGCAGTTCTTC.

V gene TRBV7-9 combines with J gene TRBJ2-7; 8 bases fit TRBD1. Trimming at V came to 5 bases and at J to 5 bases, leaving 8 bases not matched to a gene. CDR3 size: 14 residues. Germline CDR1 SEHNR, CDR2 FQNEAQ (reference sequence). CDR3 in amino acids: CASSHLRTGNEQYF. The CDR3 DNA is TGTGCCAGCAGCCACCTAAGGACAGGGAACGAGCAGTACTTC.

The chain carries TRBV19 and TRBJ2-2; 7 bases line up with TRBD2. Germline V lookup: CDR1 LNHDA, CDR2 SQIVND (reference sequence). V was pared by 8 bases and J by 4 bases, with 10 bases of the junction left unmatched. The CDR3 extends over 15 amino acids. CDR3 sequence reads: CASREREMGTGELFF. The DNA of the CDR3 is TGTGCCAGTCGGGAGCGGGAAATGGGCACCGGGGAGCTGTTTTTT.

This clone was detected only a few times. The chain carries TRBV7-3 and TRBJ2-5; unclear D gene. V gave up 0 bases and J gave up 4 bases, with 9 bases separating them. The CDR3 runs 14 residues. Looked up from germline, CDR1 is SGHTA and CDR2 is FQGTGA. The CDR3 DNA follows: TGTGCCAGCAGCTTAACGGGTACGAGAGAGACCCAGTACTTC. Encoded protein: CASSLTGTRETQYF.

This clone was seen more than once but under ten times. The DNA for the CDR3 is TGCGCCAGCAGTACCAAGACTAATCCTGAGACCCAGTACTTC. It specifies CASSTKTNPETQYF. The chain uses TRBV5-1 and TRBJ2-5; D may be TRBD2 (5 bases). The CDR3 loop spans 14 amino acids. Germline CDR1 and CDR2: SGHRS and YFSETQ. Deletions cut 5 bases from V and 5 bases from J, with 16 bases between.

V gene TRBV2 combines with J gene TRBJ1-4; D is ambiguous. Germline CDR1 reads SNHLY; CDR2 reads FYNNEI. This CDR3 comprises 15 residues. Trimming took off 7 bases at V and 0 bases at J, with 12 bases between the two ends. The CDR3 coding sequence is TGTGCCAGCAACCTGATGGGTGCAACTAATGAAAAACTGTTTTTT. Its translation: CASNLMGATNEKLFF. The full variable domain, in which reference TRBV2 and TRBJ1-4 provide the parts outside the CDR3, is EPEVTQTPSHQVTQMGQEVILRCVPISNHLYFYWYRQILGQKVEFLVSFYNNEISEKSEIFDDQFSVERPDGSNFTLKIRSTKLEDSAMYFCASNLMGATNEKLFFGSGTQLSVL.

CDR3 DNA sequence: TGTGCCAGCAGTTTAAGGGTTCTGGGCGGGAGGACAGATACGCAGTATTTT. Translated: CASSLRVLGGRTDTQYF. This chain uses TRBV28 with TRBJ2-3, with TRBD2 matching over 8 bases. CDR3 size: 17 residues. V lost 2 bases and J lost 3; bases outside the gene matches: 10. Germline CDR1 reads MDHEN; CDR2 reads SYDVKM.